This note documents a single TCR beta chain sequence. Amplification of TCR beta CDR3 was performed by multiplex PCR with 32 V and 13 J primers. TCRdb reprocessed the multiplex PCR reads via MiXCR and lists one record per CDR3 protein. The sample lists about 21,000 distinct CDR3 sequences, 25% to 30% occurring once. This specimen comes from a study of immune heterogeneity within non-small cell lung tumors. Bulk tumor genomic DNA, 450 to 750 ng per sample, was the template. In surgery, several biopsies were collected from each primary tumor at widely spaced sites. The study enrolled patients with untreated, newly diagnosed non-small cell lung cancer who underwent curative surgery. Donors comprised surgical patients with newly diagnosed non-small cell lung cancer, operated on with curative intent. This receptor was taken from a man between 40 and 49 years old with non-small cell lung cancer. Sequenced material: lung tumor tissue.

The CDR3 sequence is CASSFRGGGNQPQHF. As DNA, the CDR3 is TGTGCCAGCAGTTTTAGGGGTGGTGGCAATCAGCCCCAGCATTTT. This chain joins TRBV28 and TRBJ1-5; the D gene is possibly TRBD1 (5 bases). The CDR3 spans 15 residues. The V end lost 3 bases, the J end lost 2 bases, and 11 bases lay between the germline ends. Per the germline V gene, CDR1 is MDHEN and CDR2 is SYDVKM.